This TCR beta chain was obtained from a study of molecular identifiers for immune sequencing clone quantification. Study findings and constraints: The share of molecules held by clones above 20 RNA copies was over 99% in effector cells and under 1% in naive cells.

Points on this clonotype: Its antigen remains unknown.

TCRdb reanalysed the PCR reads using MiXCR and keeps one entry per CDR3 protein. The data contain approximately 630,000 distinct CDR3 sequences, around 25% of them singletons. Every naive CD8 library was made from between about 18,000 and 1,100,000 sorted cells with 10%, 30% or 50% RNA. Isolation of naive CD8 T cells was achieved by sorting on a CD8+CD4-CCR7+CD45RA+ phenotype. V lost 8 bases and J 3 bases, leaving 7 bases between the germline ends. Germline CDR1 and CDR2: SNHLY and FYNNEI. The CDR3 has 12 residues. Sequenced material: naive CD8+ T cells from blood, with Jurkat cell RNA spiked in. Subset reported: FACS-sorted CD8+CD4-CCR7+CD45RA+ naive T cells. This clonotype originated in a human donor in good health. Some libraries in this study had Jurkat cell RNA spiked in. This chain joins TRBV2 and TRBJ2-2, with D unclear. This CDR3 reads CASGRDTGELFF. The DNA of the CDR3 is TGTGCCAGCGGCAGAGACACCGGGGAGCTGTTTTTT.